A selection of T cell receptor beta chains follows, all from one sample in a study of blood T cell repertoires in COVID-19. TCRdb keeps only in-frame clones here, not all; method: immunoSEQ multiplex PCR. Altogether more than 100,000 clones are present, 84% being singletons, with the ten largest covering roughly 2.3%. The sample taken for sequencing was PBMCs or T cells enriched from blood (not recorded which). These receptors were taken from a man aged 35 to 55 with acute COVID-19. Both conserved end residues are part of each CDR3.

V gene	J gene	CDR3 protein
TRBV9	TRBJ2-7	CASSVEDISYEQYF
TRBV7-2	TRBJ1-3	CASSLAYQGTGNTIYF
TRBV5-1	TRBJ2-7	CASSLGGEQYF
TRBV9	TRBJ1-2	CASSGDYGESGYTF
TRBV7-2	TRBJ1-5	CASSPGGIFQPQHF
TRBV7-9	TRBJ1-1	CASRPGQSAEAFF
TRBV7-2	TRBJ1-1	CASSLKGARPTEAFF
TRBV7-5	TRBJ2-5	CASLLIRGGQETQYF
TRBV13	TRBJ2-1	CASSADRANEQFF
TRBV9	TRBJ1-1	CASSETGTPVNTEAFF
TRBV12-3/TRBV12-4	TRBJ1-1	CASTGTPNTEAFF
TRBV7-8	TRBJ2-3	CASSPERGVTDTQYF
TRBV24-1	TRBJ1-4	CATSEGGANEKLFF
TRBV12-3/TRBV12-4	TRBJ2-1	CASSPDYGGQFF
TRBV14	TRBJ2-7	CASSRNNYEQYF
TRBV7-9	TRBJ1-1	CASKREVSLNTEAFF
TRBV3-1/TRBV3-2	TRBJ2-1	CASSQAVSYNEQFF
TRBV5-4	TRBJ1-2	CASSLSSGGTGYTF
TRBV28	TRBJ2-5	CASERPGLAGVWGEETQYF
TRBV2	TRBJ1-2	CASSVQGAFYGYTF
TRBV5-1	TRBJ1-4	CASSLGQINEKLFF
TRBV6-5	TRBJ1-4	CASRPPADRNEKLFF